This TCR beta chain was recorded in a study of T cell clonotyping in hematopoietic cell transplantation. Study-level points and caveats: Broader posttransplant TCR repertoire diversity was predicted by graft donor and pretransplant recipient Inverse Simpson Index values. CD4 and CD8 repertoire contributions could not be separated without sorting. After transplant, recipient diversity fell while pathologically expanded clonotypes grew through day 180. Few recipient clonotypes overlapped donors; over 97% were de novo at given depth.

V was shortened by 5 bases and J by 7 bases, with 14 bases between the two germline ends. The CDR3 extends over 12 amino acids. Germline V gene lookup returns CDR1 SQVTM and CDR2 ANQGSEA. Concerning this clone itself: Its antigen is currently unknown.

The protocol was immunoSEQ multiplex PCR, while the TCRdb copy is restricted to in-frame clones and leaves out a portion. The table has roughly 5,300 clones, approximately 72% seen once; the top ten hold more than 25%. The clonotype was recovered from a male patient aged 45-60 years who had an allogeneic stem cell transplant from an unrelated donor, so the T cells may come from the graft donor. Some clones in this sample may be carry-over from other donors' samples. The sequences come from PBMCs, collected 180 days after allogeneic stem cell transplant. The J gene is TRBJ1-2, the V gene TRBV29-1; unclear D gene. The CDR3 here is CSVPFPFSGYTF. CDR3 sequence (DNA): TGCAGCGTTCCCTTCCCTTTTAGTGGCTACACCTTC. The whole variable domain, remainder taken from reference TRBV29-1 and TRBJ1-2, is SAVISQKPSRDICQRGTSLTIQCQVDSQVTMMFWYRQQPGQSLTLIATANQGSEATYESGFVIDKFPISRPNLTFSTLTVSNMSPEDSSIYLCSVPFPFSGYTFGSGTRLTVV.